The clone carrying this T cell receptor beta chain was counted only a few times. As yet, its antigen is unknown. The limits of the CDR3 on the DNA are not certain, so only TCRdb's listed CDR3 is given. Making use of molecular barcodes, quantitative 5'-RACE generated TCR beta libraries. TCRdb independently ran MiXCR on the 5' RACE reads; one entry per CDR3 protein. Of some 840,000 distinct CDR3 sequences listed, about 10% are singletons. 18 amino acids form the CDR3, both terminal residues included. This entry comes from a study of CD8 T cells in ankylosing spondylitis. Whole-study findings and limits: It appeared that ankylosing spondylitis blood was characterized by a TCR beta motif of fewer than 10 highly homologous variants.

The receptor was derived from a male donor with ankylosing spondylitis. The J gene is TRBJ2-1, the V gene TRBV21-1; the table names TRBD1, a call not compared with the DNA. TRBV21-1 is reported as a pseudogene. The sample taken for sequencing was blood, either unsorted or a sorted T cell fraction (not recorded which). CDR3 protein: CASSKVGQGAGFYNEQFF.